This T cell receptor beta chain derives from a study of T cell responses to AZD1222 COVID-19 vaccine (dated by TCRdb to the early 2020s). Notes on the research overall: TCR sequencing covered more than 230 trial participants: approximately 200 given two doses of AZD1222 and about 26 given two doses of MenACWY control vaccine. Trial participants were enrolled by age into 18-55, 56-69 and 70-plus year subgroups, with approximately 150, 30 and 60 TCR-sequenced participants respectively.

On the study overall, not on this receptor specifically: After two AZD1222 doses, spike-specific TCR breadth and depth were significantly higher than at day 0 and than in MenACWY recipients. Nearly half of unique spike-specific TCRs reportedly recognized epitopes outside regions mutated in the B.1.351 and B.1.1.7 variants. Conclusions about previously exposed vaccinees are limited because only five or six AZD1222 recipients were SARS-CoV-2 seropositive at baseline. No day 14 peak-response samples were available, so repertoires were characterized only after the peak T cell response. The vaccine-associated CD4 TCRs covered the entire spike protein, and the dominant responses fell in regions 160-218 and 743-854. Participants were mostly white British and included more females than males, and it was suggested by the authors that clonal diversity may have been underestimated. In the small 56-69-year group, the increase in depth fell short of significance, most likely because of low power.

V is reduced by 7 bases and J by 8 bases, leaving a spacing of 10 bases between them. The CDR3, cysteine through phenylalanine, is 12 amino acids long. Only CDR3 DNA remains: 36 bases, in frame from the first base. From a lookup of the germline V gene, CDR1 and CDR2 are KGHDR and SFDVKD. This specimen's time point label, per the study, means: baseline before first vaccination. The meaning of the sample's treatment or condition label: meningococcal conjugate vaccine given as trial control. Samples from vaccinated people were obtained from the UK trials COV001 and COV002, which included a single-blind randomized controlled phase 2/3 trial of AZD1222 (ChAdOx1 nCoV-19) in healthy adults. For TCRbeta chain sequencing, PBMC samples from trial participants were taken at day 0 and at day 28 after the second dose. A remark on this clone: No cognate antigen has been identified for it. Nothing much larger sits one base from this clone, and base qualities are not available.

The CDR3 regions of human TCRbeta chains were analyzed by immunosequencing. Per the source publication's procedure: Repertoire TCRs were checked for matches against a reference library of SARS-CoV-2-specific TCRs that had been generated using the MIRA antigen-specificity platform. Breadth was defined as the fraction of unique TCRs that were SARS-CoV-2-associated. Depth was defined as the fraction of total T cells that were SARS-CoV-2-associated. Using the MIRA data, each spike-specific TCR was assigned both to the spike region to which the TCR was reactive and to a CD4 or CD8 class. Log10-transformed breadth and depth values were compared by one-way ANOVA with Sidak's multiple comparisons tests. Not all clones reach the TCRdb copy of this immuneACCESS table, which keeps in-frame sequences only. Checked studies attribute under half of the gap to unresolved V genes and leave the rest unexplained. V and J calls and clone size are copied from that table; D and trimming were computed from the DNA. The sample records 150,000 to 160,000 clones, approximately 87% of which are singletons. 5.5% of the sample lies in the top ten.

This sample comprised peripheral blood, obtained on day 0 of MenACWY control vaccination. This TCR was recovered from an adult in good health. In this chain, TRBV24-1 is recombined with TRBJ1-4; there is no confident call for the D gene. The CDR3 has the sequence CATSGVGEKLFF. The bases read TGTGCCACCAGCGGGGTGGGAGAAAAACTGTTTTTT.